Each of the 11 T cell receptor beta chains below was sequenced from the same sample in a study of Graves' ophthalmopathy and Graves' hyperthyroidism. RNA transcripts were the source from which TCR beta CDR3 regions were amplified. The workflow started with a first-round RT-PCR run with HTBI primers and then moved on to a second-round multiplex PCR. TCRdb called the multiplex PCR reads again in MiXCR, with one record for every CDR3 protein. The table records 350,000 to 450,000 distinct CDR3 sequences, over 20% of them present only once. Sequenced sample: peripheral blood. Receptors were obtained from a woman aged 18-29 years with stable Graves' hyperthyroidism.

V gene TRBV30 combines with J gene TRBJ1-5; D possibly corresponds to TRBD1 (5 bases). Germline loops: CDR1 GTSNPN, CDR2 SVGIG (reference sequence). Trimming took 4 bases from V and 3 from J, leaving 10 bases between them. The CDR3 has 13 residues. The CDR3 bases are TGTGCCTGGACCACCAGGGCCAATCAGCCCCAGCATTTT. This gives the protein CAWTTRANQPQHF.

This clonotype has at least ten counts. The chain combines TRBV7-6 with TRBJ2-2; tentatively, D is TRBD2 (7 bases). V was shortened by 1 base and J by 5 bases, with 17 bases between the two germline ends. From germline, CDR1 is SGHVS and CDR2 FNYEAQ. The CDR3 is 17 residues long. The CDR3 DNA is TGTGCCAGCAGCTTAGGCGGGGGCGTCGTGGGGACCGGGGAGCTGTTTTTT. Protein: CASSLGGGVVGTGELFF.

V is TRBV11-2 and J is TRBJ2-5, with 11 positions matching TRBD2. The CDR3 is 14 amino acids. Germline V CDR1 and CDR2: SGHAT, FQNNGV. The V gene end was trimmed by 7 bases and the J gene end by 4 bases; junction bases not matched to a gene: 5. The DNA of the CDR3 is TGTGCCAGCAAAACTAGCGGGAGTGGAGAGACCCAGTACTTC. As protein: CASKTSGSGETQYF. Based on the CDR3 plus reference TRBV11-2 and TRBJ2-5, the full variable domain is EAGVAQSPRYKIIEKRQSVAFWCNPISGHATLYWYQQILGQGPKLLIQFQNNGVVDDSQLPKDRFSAERLKGVDSTLKIQPAKLEDSAVYLCASKTSGSGETQYFGPGTRLLVL.

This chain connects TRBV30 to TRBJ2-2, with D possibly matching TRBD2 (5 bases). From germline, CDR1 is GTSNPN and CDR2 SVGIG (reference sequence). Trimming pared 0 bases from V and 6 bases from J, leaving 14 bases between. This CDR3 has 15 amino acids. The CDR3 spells CAWSVTPGIAGELFF. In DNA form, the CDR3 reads TGTGCCTGGAGTGTAACGCCCGGGATAGCCGGGGAGCTGTTTTTT.

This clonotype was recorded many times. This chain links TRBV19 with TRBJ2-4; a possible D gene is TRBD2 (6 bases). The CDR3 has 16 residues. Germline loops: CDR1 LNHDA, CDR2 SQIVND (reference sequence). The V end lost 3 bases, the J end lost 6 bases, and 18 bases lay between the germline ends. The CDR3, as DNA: TGTGCCAGTAGTATGACGGCGGGAAGGCCCATAAACATTCAGTACTTC. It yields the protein CASSMTAGRPINIQYF.

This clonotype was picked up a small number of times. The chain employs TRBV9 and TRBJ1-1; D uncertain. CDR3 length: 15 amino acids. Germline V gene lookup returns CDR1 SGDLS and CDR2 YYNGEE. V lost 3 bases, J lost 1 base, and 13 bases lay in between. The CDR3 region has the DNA TGTGCCAGCAGCGATACGGTGATCGGGAACACTGAAGCTTTCTTT. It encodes CASSDTVIGNTEAFF.

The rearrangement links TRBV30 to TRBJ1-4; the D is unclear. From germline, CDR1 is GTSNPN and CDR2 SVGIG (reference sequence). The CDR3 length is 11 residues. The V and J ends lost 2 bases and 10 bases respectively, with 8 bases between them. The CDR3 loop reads CAWSTGGKLFF. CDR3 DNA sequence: TGTGCCTGGAGTACTGGAGGAAAACTGTTTTTT.

As DNA, the CDR3 is TGTGCCAGCAGTCAGTCTTCCAGGGAAGAAGATGGCTACACCTTC. As protein: CASSQSSREEDGYTF. The rearrangement uses TRBV28 and TRBJ1-2, with a tentative D call TRBD1 (5 bases). CDR3 length: 15 residues. CDR1 and CDR2 (germline): MDHEN, SYDVKM. The V end lost 5 bases, the J end lost 6 bases, and 19 bases lay between the germline ends.

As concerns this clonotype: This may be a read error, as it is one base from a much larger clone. Here the CDR3 DNA reads TGTGCCAGCAGTTTCGGGACGGGGGACAACGAGCAGTACGTC. It specifies CASSFGTGDNEQYV. The V gene is TRBV12-3 or TRBV12-4, the J gene TRBJ2-7; D may match TRBD1 or TRBD2 (6 bases each). Trimming shortened V by 3 bases and J by 5 bases, and 14 bases separated the two germline ends. There are 14 residues in the CDR3.

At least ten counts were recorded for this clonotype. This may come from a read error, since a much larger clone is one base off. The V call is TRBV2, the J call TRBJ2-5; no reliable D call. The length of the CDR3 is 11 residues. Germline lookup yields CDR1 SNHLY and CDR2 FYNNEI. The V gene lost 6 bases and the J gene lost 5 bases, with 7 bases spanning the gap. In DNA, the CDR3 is TGTGCCAGCAGGGACGGGGAGACCCAGTACTTC. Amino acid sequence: CASRDGETQYF. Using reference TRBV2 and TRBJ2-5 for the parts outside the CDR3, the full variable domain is EPEVTQTPSHQVTQMGQEVILRCVPISNHLYFYWYRQILGQKVEFLVSFYNNEISEKSEIFDDQFSVERPDGSNFTLKIRSTKLEDSAMYFCASRDGETQYFGPGTRLLVL.

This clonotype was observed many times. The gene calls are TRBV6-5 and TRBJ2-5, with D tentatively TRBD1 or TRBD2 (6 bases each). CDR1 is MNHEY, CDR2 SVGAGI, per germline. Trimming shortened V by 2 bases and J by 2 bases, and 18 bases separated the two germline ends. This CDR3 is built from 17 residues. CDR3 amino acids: CASSYARDTKGQETQYF. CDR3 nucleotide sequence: TGTGCCAGCAGTTACGCGCGGGACACAAAGGGACAAGAGACCCAGTACTTC.